This TCR beta chain was profiled in a study of blood T cell repertoires in COVID-19 (dated by TCRdb to 2018 to 2020). Notes on the research overall: Samples covering the acute and convalescent phases of COVID-19 were provided by collaborators in the United States, Italy and Spain. The dataset comprised deeply sampled blood TCRbeta repertoires from subjects exposed to, actively infected with, or recovered from COVID-19. Samples came from the ongoing ImmuneRACE study (first 160 participants) plus 1,254 subjects from 6 global collaborators. The material from the prospective study consisted of cDNA or gDNA derived from T cells, B-cell-depleted T cells, or PBMCs. A de-identified subject ID, COVID-19 status, age in years and sex were almost always included in the sample metadata. HLA class I and class II types, where available, came from metadata supplied by the sample provider rather than from assay-based typing. A freely available public database, intended as a resource for researchers studying the immune response to SARS-CoV-2, is where the repertoires were released.

TCRbeta CDR3 regions were amplified from genomic DNA by means of the immunoSEQ Assay, a bias-controlled multiplex PCR. The authors' analysis ran thus. Nucleated cell counts per sample were estimated from amplification of reference gene primers within the assay. To quantify the absolute abundance of each unique TCRbeta CDR3 rearrangement, sequence reads were collapsed and filtered. For each sample, productive Simpson clonality was calculated by taking the square root of Simpson's diversity index across productive rearrangements. The table comes from immuneACCESS by way of TCRdb, which keeps in-frame sequences with V and J called. Part of the clones is missing from these tables; in studies checked, under half for an unresolved V gene and the rest for unknown reasons. Clone size and V and J calls were adopted from that table, with D and trimming inferred from the DNA. The sample table holds about 340,000 clones, of which 92% were seen once. The ten largest clones capture 18% of the sample.

Enrolling through a virtual design, the prospective study's participants ranged in age from about 18 to 100 years and lived across some 22 United States geographic areas. In the prospective study, cohorts were assigned on the basis of participant-reported clinical history obtained from a screening survey and a study questionnaire. For ImmuneRACE Cohort 3, a participant was defined as recovered based on two consecutive negative NP/OP PCR tests, clearance by a healthcare professional, or resolution of symptoms. In the prospective study, whole blood, serum and a nasopharyngeal or oropharyngeal swab were collected from each participant by mobile phlebotomists. Participants in the prospective study had the option to provide additional blood draws and questionnaires over a roughly 2-month period. Before DNA extraction, prospective study blood samples were shipped either frozen or at room temperature.

The CDR3 runs 15 amino acids, cysteine and phenylalanine included. The entry retains the CDR3 DNA only, 45 bases that are in frame from base 1. Trimming takes 4 bases from V and 4 bases from J, and the germline ends sit 15 bases apart. The CDR1 and CDR2 encoded by the germline V gene are SNHLY and FYNNEI. The research as a whole found: The quantity of clinical and demographic metadata differed by source and by participant and was supplied without curation.

In regard to this clone: Its antigen target is currently unknown. No much larger clone exists at a distance of one base, and base qualities are not known.

The clonotype originates from a woman aged 25 to 39 who had recovered from COVID-19. Recombination joined TRBV2 with TRBJ2-3; a tentative D call is TRBD2 (6 bases match). Sequencing was carried out using PBMCs or T cells enriched from blood (not recorded which). The nucleotide sequence reads TGTGCCAGCAGTGTTTTGGCGGGAAGGTCAGATACGCAGTATTTT. It codes for CASSVLAGRSDTQYF.